This T cell receptor beta chain emerged from a study of cytomegalovirus exposure and HLA in healthy donors. Primers for the PCR totalled 60 Vbeta and 13 Jbeta. Here immunoSEQ multiplex PCR was the method, and the copy in TCRdb shows in-frame clones only, minus some. The sample lists approximately 60,000 clones; roughly 80% were seen once. The V end lost 2 bases, the J end lost 2 bases, and 9 bases lay between the germline ends. Germline V gene sequence: CDR1 SGDLS, CDR2 YYNGEE. The CDR3 is 14 residues long. Notes on the study in general: Later analysis indicated greater clonal expansion among HLA-associated TCR beta chains than among equally common other chains. Among donors in an Asian-associated ancestry cluster, a later analysis reportedly found fewer N-insertions than the roughly 700-donor mean. Whilst most TCR sequences proved rare, a subset of public TCRs occurred across many donors. Some V segments, including TRBV6-2 and TRBV6-3, were excluded as indistinguishable.

Concerning this clone itself: The antigen is unknown.

The chain combines TRBV9 with TRBJ2-3, with D hard to call. The clonotype comes from a man younger than 45 in good health and CMV-seronegative. The sequenced sample consisted of PBMCs. The CDR3 loop is CASSVPDSTDTQYF. As DNA, the CDR3 is TGTGCCAGCAGCGTCCCCGACTCCACAGATACGCAGTATTTT.